Below, 23 T cell receptor beta chains from the same sample are listed, as sequenced in a study of CD8+CD57+ T cells in acquired aplastic anemia. The study profiled TCR beta VDJ and CDR3 using genomic DNA as template. Via MiXCR, TCRdb re-called the reads, giving one row per CDR3 protein. The data contain under 200,000 distinct CDR3 sequences, approximately 48% of them singletons. It was patients with CD8+CD57+ cell expansion by flow cytometry who were chosen for sequencing. The sample comprised sorted CD4+, CD8+, or CD8+CD57+ T cells (not recorded which) from PBMCs. These receptors all come from a human donor with aplastic anemia.

The sample holds many counts of this clonotype. The chain is built from TRBV2 and TRBJ1-6; D might be TRBD1 (6 bases). The V gene's germline CDR1 is SNHLY and CDR2 FYNNEI. This CDR3 contains 15 residues. V shed 9 bases and J shed 6 bases, with 18 bases lying between them. The CDR3 region is CASAEPGQINSPLHF. The DNA of the CDR3 is TGTGCCAGTGCCGAACCGGGACAAATTAATTCACCCCTCCACTTT.

This chain uses TRBV10-2 with TRBJ2-2, with TRBD2 as a possible D gene (6 bases). Looked up from germline, CDR1 is WSHSY and CDR2 is SAAADI. CDR3 length: 14 amino acids. Trimming stripped 3 bases from V and 7 bases from J, with 12 bases between. The DNA for the CDR3 is TGCGCCAGCAGTGACGGGAGCGCCCGCGGGGAGCTGTTTTTT. Translated, it gives CASSDGSARGELFF.

The V gene is TRBV24-1, the J gene TRBJ2-7; TRBD1 agrees at 8 bases. Germline CDR1 is KGHDR and CDR2 is SFDVKD. Trimming cost V 5 bases and J 1 base; bases outside gene matches: 9. There are 16 residues in the CDR3. CDR3 DNA: TGTGCCACCAGTGCCTTGGACAGGGTGATTTCCTACGAGCAGTACTTC. This translates into CATSALDRVISYEQYF.

This clonotype was recorded many times. The chain links TRBV5-4 to TRBJ2-2; D uncertain. The CDR3 has 15 residues. Germline values: CDR1 SGHNT, CDR2 YYREEE (reference sequence). The V gene lost 4 bases and the J gene lost 0 bases, with 10 bases spanning the gap. For the CDR3, the DNA is TGTGCCAGCAGCCCTGATCCTACGAACACCGGGGAGCTGTTTTTT. Translating it yields CASSPDPTNTGELFF.

The rearrangement joins TRBV10-3 to TRBJ1-1; D is perhaps TRBD1 (5 bases). The V end lost 6 bases, the J end lost 1 base, and 9 bases lay between the germline ends. The CDR3 has 13 residues. Germline V gives CDR1 ENHRY, CDR2 SYGVKD. CDR3 loop: CAISGTENTEAFF. For the CDR3, the DNA is TGTGCCATCAGCGGGACGGAGAACACTGAAGCTTTCTTT.

V usage is TRBV2 and J usage is TRBJ1-2; D uncertain. The CDR3 is made up of 10 amino acids. Per the germline V gene, CDR1 is SNHLY and CDR2 is FYNNEI. The V and J ends lost 8 bases and 5 bases respectively, with 6 bases between them. The CDR3 nucleotides are TGTGCCAGCCGCGAATATGGCTACACCTTC. Its translation: CASREYGYTF.

Only a few counts were recorded for this clonotype. This chain joins TRBV5-1 and TRBJ2-5, with TRBD2 matching 10 bases. V lost 3 bases and J lost 2; bases outside the gene matches: 4. The CDR3 is 15 amino acids. Germline CDR1 and CDR2: SGHRS and YFSETQ. CDR3 sequence reads: CASSWLAGGQETQYF. The CDR3 DNA reads as TGCGCCAGCAGCTGGTTAGCGGGGGGTCAAGAGACCCAGTACTTC. Filled out from reference TRBV5-1 and TRBJ2-5, the complete variable domain reads KAGVTQTPRYLIKTRGQQVTLSCSPISGHRSVSWYQQTPGQGLQFLFEYFSETQRNKGNFPGRFSGRQFSNSRSEMNVSTLELGDSALYLCASSWLAGGQETQYFGPGTRLLVL.

This clonotype has at least ten counts. This chain uses TRBV9 with TRBJ1-1; D is unresolved. The CDR3 is 13 amino acids. CDR1 SGDLS and CDR2 YYNGEE come from the germline V gene. V lost 1 base to trimming and J lost 0 bases, with 4 bases between them. The CDR3 bases are TGTGCCAGCAGCGTATATGTGAACACTGAAGCTTTCTTT. This gives the protein CASSVYVNTEAFF.

This clonotype was seen a few times. The rearrangement links TRBV25-1 to TRBJ1-3, with D perhaps TRBD1 (6 bases). This CDR3 has 13 residues. V was trimmed by 4 bases and J by 4 bases, leaving 8 bases between them. CDR1 and CDR2 from the germline V gene are MGHDK and SYGVNS. The CDR3 spells CASSAGQGNTIYF. The CDR3, as DNA: TGTGCCAGCAGTGCGGGACAAGGAAACACCATATATTTT.

The chain links TRBV10-3 to TRBJ2-5; 9 bases fit TRBD2. Trimming cost V 10 bases and J 1 base; bases outside gene matches: 13. The CDR3 totals 16 residues. The germline V gene has CDR1 ENHRY and CDR2 SYGVKD. CDR3 in amino acids: CATSNGGGAVQETQYF. The CDR3 DNA follows: TGTGCCACCTCAAACGGCGGGGGGGCGGTCCAAGAGACCCAGTACTTC.

The chain joins TRBV10-3 to TRBJ2-7; D not certain. Trimming removed 5 bases from V and 0 bases from J, with 5 bases in between. The germline CDR1 and CDR2 sequences are ENHRY and SYGVKD. The CDR3 is 12 residues long. CDR3 in amino acids: CAISSLSYEQYF. The CDR3 region has the DNA TGTGCCATCAGTTCCCTCTCCTACGAGCAGTACTTC.

This chain connects TRBV7-2 to TRBJ2-5, with D perhaps matching TRBD1 or TRBD2 (6 bases each). Germline V CDR1 and CDR2: SGHTA, FQGNSA. Trimming pared 7 bases from V and 6 bases from J, leaving 21 bases between. The CDR3 covers 15 residues. The CDR3 DNA sequence: TGTGCCAGCACCCAAGACGGGGGCACGGCGAAGACCCAGTACTTC. As protein: CASTQDGGTAKTQYF.

This clonotype was observed a handful of times. V gene TRBV11-2 combines with J gene TRBJ2-1, with D tentatively TRBD2 (5 bases). This CDR3 contains 16 residues. V lost 1 base and J 2 bases, leaving 12 bases between the germline ends. Germline values: CDR1 SGHAT, CDR2 FQNNGV. CDR3 DNA sequence: TGTGCCAGCAGCTTAGGGGCCAGCGGTCCCTACAATGAGCAGTTCTTC. This codes for CASSLGASGPYNEQFF.

This rearrangement joins TRBV25-1 to TRBJ2-1; 7 nucleotides align to TRBD2. V lost 0 bases and J lost 2; bases outside the gene matches: 4. Germline V gene sequence: CDR1 MGHDK, CDR2 SYGVNS. The CDR3 loop spans 16 amino acids. This chain's CDR3 is CASSEYTGGAYNEQFF. The CDR3 nucleotides read TGTGCCAGCAGTGAATATACGGGAGGCGCCTACAATGAGCAGTTCTTC.

This clonotype was detected many times. J is TRBJ1-2 and V is TRBV5-4; tentatively, D is TRBD1 (5 bases). V gave up 5 bases and J gave up 6 bases, with 17 bases separating them. This CDR3 comprises 14 residues. CDR1 is SGHNT, CDR2 YYREEE, per germline (reference sequence). As DNA, the CDR3 is TGTGCCAGCAGGACCGGCAGGGCAGTTAATGGCTACACCTTC. Encoded protein: CASRTGRAVNGYTF.

V is TRBV5-1 and J is TRBJ1-2; weak D call: TRBD1 (5 bases). V gave up 1 base and J gave up 3 bases, with 13 bases separating them. Per germline, CDR1 SGHRS and CDR2 YFSETQ. The CDR3 length is 15 residues. As DNA, the CDR3 is TGCGCCAGCAGCTTGAGTGGGGCGGAGGACTATGGCTACACCTTC. Its protein is CASSLSGAEDYGYTF.

Concerning this clonotype itself: A read error may produce the germline difference seen at one junction end. This chain joins TRBV11-2 and TRBJ2-2; perhaps TRBD2 as D (6 bases). This CDR3 contains 15 residues. Per germline, CDR1 SGHAT and CDR2 FQNNGV. CDR3 sequence: CAGSSLIPGDGGLFF. CDR3 nucleotide sequence: TGTGCCGGCAGTTCCCTTATCCCTGGAGACGGGGGGCTGTTTTTT.

This clonotype was seen many times. The chain is built from TRBV9 and TRBJ1-1, with unresolved D. V was clipped by 6 bases and J by 1 base, with 16 bases between them. Per germline, CDR1 SGDLS and CDR2 YYNGEE. The CDR3 totals 15 residues. In nucleotides, the CDR3 is TGTGCCAGCAACCTGGTACGGGCCGCGAACACTGAAGCTTTCTTT. Protein: CASNLVRAANTEAFF.

V usage is TRBV2 and J usage is TRBJ2-2, with D perhaps TRBD1 (5 bases). Germline values: CDR1 SNHLY, CDR2 FYNNEI. The V end was cut by 4 bases, the J end by 7 bases, with 10 bases between. The CDR3 covers 13 residues. Here the CDR3 reads CASSGQGGGELFF. CDR3 bases: TGTGCCAGCAGTGGGCAGGGTGGCGGGGAGCTGTTTTTT.

This clonotype was observed many times. J is TRBJ2-3 and V is TRBV7-8; D may correspond to TRBD1 or TRBD2 (5 bases each). Germline-derived CDR1 and CDR2 are SGHVS and FQNEAQ. This CDR3 contains 16 residues. V gave up 3 bases and J gave up 5 bases, with 18 bases separating them. The CDR3 loop is CASSLGLKDSGDTQYF. The DNA of the CDR3 is TGTGCCAGCAGCTTGGGGCTCAAGGACTCAGGAGATACGCAGTATTTT.

This clonotype appeared a few times. The chain recombines TRBV10-3 with TRBJ2-5, with D perhaps being TRBD1 or TRBD2 (6 bases each). Germline V gene sequence: CDR1 ENHRY, CDR2 SYGVKD. The CDR3 sequence is 13 residues long. V lost 4 bases, J lost 4 bases, and 10 bases lay in between. The CDR3 DNA reads TGTGCCATCAGTGCACCGGGGGCAGAGACCCAGTACTTC. As protein: CAISAPGAETQYF.

This clonotype was counted ten times or more. DNA of the CDR3: TGTGCCACCAGCGCGGTGTGGGGAGGCTACGAGCAGTACTTC. It specifies CATSAVWGGYEQYF. The rearrangement links TRBV15 to TRBJ2-7; TRBD2 might be the D (6 bases). The CDR3 runs to 14 residues. The germline V gene encodes CDR1 LNHNV and CDR2 YYDKDF (reference sequence). V was pared by 5 bases and J by 3 bases, with 14 bases between.

The rearrangement links TRBV6-5 to TRBJ1-6; D not resolved. This CDR3 comprises 14 residues. Germline CDR1 reads MNHEY; CDR2 reads SVGAGI. The V and J ends lost 2 bases and 10 bases respectively, with 12 bases between them. The DNA of the CDR3 is TGTGCCAGCAGTTACGAGCGGGCTGACTCACCCCTCCACTTT. Translation: CASSYERADSPLHF.